The entry that follows covers one T cell receptor (beta chain) sequence. The antigen is not known. As it was prepared, the TCRbeta library received unique molecular identifiers. In TCRdb, the PCR reads were re-called with MiXCR into one record per CDR3 protein. This sample yields approximately 230,000 distinct CDR3 sequences, of which about 26% are seen a single time; about 2.6% belongs to the top ten. The data are from a study of T-cell reconstitution after alpha-beta-depleted transplantation in children. Study-level results: Certain patients had high TCRbeta diversity at day 60, and it came from recipient T cells and thymic progenitors that survived. Where alpha-beta T cells came from about two months after transplant was reportedly several hundred expanded graft clones. When one year had passed after transplant, most T-cell counts and diversity came from newly produced T cells.

V lost 2 bases and J 3 bases, leaving 20 bases between the germline ends. Germline CDR1 reads GTSNPN; CDR2 reads SVGIG (reference sequence). There are 17 residues in the CDR3. This sequence originates from a girl aged 2 to 10 with Fanconi anemia, due to receive a stem cell transplant. This chain connects TRBV30 to TRBJ2-1, with D perhaps matching TRBD2 (6 bases). Sequences were derived from PBMCs, sampled before TCRalphabeta/CD19-depleted stem cell transplant. This CDR3 is CAWSNAHGGTLYNEQFF. CDR3 DNA sequence: TGTGCCTGGAGTAATGCTCATGGCGGGACCCTCTACAATGAGCAGTTCTTC.